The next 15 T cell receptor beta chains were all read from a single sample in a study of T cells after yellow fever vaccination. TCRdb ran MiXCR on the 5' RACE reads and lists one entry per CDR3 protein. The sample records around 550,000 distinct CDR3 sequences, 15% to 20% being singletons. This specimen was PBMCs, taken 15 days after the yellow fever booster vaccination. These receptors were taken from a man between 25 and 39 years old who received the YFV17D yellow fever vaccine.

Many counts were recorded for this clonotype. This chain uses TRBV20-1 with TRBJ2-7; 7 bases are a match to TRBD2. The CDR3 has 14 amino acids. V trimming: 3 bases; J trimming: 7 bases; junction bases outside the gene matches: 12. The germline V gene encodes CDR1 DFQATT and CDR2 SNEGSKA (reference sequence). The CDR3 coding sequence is TGCAGTGCTAGCCCCGGAGGACTGGGACTAGAGCAGTACTTC. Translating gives CSASPGGLGLEQYF.

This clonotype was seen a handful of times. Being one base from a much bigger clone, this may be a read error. CDR3 amino acids: CASSASGELFF. In DNA form, the CDR3 reads TGTGCCAGCAGCGCCAGCGGGGAGCTGTTTTTT. The V and J genes are TRBV3-1 and TRBJ2-2; D remains unclear. The germline V gene encodes CDR1 LGHDT and CDR2 YNNKEL (reference sequence). Between the trimmed V and J ends, which lost 5 bases and 7 bases, there was a span of 5 bases. The CDR3 is 11 residues long.

CDR3 protein: CASQDRADEKLFF. In DNA, the CDR3 is TGTGCCTCCCAGGACAGGGCCGATGAAAAACTGTTTTTT. The V gene is TRBV10-3, the J gene TRBJ1-4; 8 nucleotides align to TRBD1. CDR3 length: 13 residues. Germline V lookup: CDR1 ENHRY, CDR2 SYGVKD. V was clipped by 11 bases and J by 6 bases; unmatched bases: 8.

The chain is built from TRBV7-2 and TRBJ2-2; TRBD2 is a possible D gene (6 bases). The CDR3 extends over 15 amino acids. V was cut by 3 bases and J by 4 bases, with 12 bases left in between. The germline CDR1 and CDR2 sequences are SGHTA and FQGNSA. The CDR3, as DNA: TGTGCCAGCAGCTTGTCTAGCGCTGTCACCGGGGAGCTGTTTTTT. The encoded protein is CASSLSSAVTGELFF.

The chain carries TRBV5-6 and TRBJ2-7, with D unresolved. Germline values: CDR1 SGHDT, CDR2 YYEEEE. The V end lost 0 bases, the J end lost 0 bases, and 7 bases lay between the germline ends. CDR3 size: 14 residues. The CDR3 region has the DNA TGTGCCAGCAGCTTGGTGGCAGACTCCTACGAGCAGTACTTC. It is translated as CASSLVADSYEQYF. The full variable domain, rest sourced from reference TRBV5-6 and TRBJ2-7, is DAGVTQSPTHLIKTRGQQVTLRCSPKSGHDTVSWYQQALGQGPQFIFQYYEEEERQRGNFPDRFSGHQFPNYSSELNVNALLLGDSALYLCASSLVADSYEQYFGPGTRLTVT.

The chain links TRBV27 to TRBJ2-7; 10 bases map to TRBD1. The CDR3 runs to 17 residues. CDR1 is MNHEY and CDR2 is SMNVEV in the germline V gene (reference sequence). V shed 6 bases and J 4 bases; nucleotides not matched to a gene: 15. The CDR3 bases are TGTGCCAGCAGCTCGCCCCCGGGACAGGGGCCAAATTACGAGCAGTACTTC. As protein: CASSSPPGQGPNYEQYF.

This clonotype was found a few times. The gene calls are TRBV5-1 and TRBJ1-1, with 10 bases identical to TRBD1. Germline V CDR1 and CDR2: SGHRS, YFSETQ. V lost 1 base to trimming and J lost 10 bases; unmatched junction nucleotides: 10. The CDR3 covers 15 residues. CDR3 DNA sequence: TGCGCCAGCAGCTTGTCGGTTGGGACAGGGGAGGCAGCTTTCTTT. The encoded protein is CASSLSVGTGEAAFF.

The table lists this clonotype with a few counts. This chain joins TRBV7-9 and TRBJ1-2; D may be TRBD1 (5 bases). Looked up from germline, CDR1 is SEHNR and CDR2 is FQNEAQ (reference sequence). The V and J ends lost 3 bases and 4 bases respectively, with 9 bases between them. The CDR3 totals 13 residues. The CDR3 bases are TGTGCCAGCAGCTTCCTAGACAGCTATGGCTACACCTTC. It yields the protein CASSFLDSYGYTF.

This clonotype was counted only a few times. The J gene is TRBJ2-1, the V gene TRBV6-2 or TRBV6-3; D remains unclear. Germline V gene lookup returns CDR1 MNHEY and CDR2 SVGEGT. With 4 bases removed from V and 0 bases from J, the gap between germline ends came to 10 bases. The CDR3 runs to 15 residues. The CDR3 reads CASSSNGPSYNEQFF. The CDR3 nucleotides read TGTGCCAGCAGTTCAAACGGGCCCTCCTACAATGAGCAGTTCTTC.

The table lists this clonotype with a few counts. Here the CDR3 DNA reads TGTGCCAGCAGCGGCAGTTCCGGGCACAACTCTGGAAACACCATATATTTT. Protein: CASSGSSGHNSGNTIYF. The rearrangement joins TRBV9 to TRBJ1-3; D call uncertain. Germline values: CDR1 SGDLS, CDR2 YYNGEE. Trimming pared 3 bases from V and 0 bases from J, leaving 16 bases between. CDR3 length equals 17 residues.

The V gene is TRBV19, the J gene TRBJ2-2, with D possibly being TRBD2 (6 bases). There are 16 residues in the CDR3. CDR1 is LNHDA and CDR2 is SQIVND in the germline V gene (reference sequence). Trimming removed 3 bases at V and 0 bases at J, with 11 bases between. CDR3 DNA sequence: TGTGCCAGTAGTATCCTCGGGACTTCGAACACCGGGGAGCTGTTTTTT. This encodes CASSILGTSNTGELFF.

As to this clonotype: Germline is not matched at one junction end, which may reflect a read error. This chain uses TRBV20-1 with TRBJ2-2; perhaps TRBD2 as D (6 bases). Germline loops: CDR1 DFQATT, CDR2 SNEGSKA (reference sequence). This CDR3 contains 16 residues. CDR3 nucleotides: TGCTGTGCTAGAGGTCCCCCGGGAGAGGACACCGGGGAGCTGTTTTTT. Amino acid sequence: CCARGPPGEDTGELFF.

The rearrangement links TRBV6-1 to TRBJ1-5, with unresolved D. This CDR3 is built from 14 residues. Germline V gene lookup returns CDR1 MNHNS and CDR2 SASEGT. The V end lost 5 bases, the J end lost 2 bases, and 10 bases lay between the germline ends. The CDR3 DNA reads TGTGCCAGCAGTCCGTACCCGGGCAATCAGCCCCAGCATTTT. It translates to CASSPYPGNQPQHF.

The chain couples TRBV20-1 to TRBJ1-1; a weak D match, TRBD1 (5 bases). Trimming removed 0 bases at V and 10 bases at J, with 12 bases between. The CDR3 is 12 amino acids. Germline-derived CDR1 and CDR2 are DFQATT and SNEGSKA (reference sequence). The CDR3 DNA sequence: TGCAGTGCTAGAGATCTAGGGGCAGGAGCTTTCTTT. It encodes CSARDLGAGAFF.

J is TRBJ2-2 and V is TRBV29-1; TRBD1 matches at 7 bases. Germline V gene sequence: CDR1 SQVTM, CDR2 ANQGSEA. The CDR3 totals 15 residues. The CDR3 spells CSVSSGTEGSGELFF. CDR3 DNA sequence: TGCAGTGTGTCTTCCGGGACAGAGGGTTCCGGGGAGCTGTTTTTT.